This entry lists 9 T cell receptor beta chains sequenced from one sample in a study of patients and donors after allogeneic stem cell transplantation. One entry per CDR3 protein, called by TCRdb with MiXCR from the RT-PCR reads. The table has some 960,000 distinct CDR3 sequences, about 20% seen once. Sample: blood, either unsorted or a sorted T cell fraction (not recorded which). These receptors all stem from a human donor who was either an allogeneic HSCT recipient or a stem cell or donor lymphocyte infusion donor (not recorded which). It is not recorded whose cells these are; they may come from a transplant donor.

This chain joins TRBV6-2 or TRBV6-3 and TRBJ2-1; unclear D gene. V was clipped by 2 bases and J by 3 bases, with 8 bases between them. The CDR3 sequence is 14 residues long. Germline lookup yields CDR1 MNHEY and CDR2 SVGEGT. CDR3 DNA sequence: TGTGCCAGCAGTTACCCGATATACTACAATGAGCAGTTCTTC. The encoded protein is CASSYPIYYNEQFF.

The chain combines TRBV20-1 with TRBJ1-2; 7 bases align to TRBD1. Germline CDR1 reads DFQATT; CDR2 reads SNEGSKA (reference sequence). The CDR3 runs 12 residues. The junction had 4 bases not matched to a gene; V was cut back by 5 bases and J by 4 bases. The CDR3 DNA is TGCAGTGCTTTACAGGGGAGCTATGGCTACACCTTC. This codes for CSALQGSYGYTF.

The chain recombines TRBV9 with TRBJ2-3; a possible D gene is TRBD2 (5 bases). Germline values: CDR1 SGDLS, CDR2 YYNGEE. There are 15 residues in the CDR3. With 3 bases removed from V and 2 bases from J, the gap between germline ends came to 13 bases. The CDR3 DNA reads TGTGCCAGCAGCGACGCTAGCCGCTACACAGATACGCAGTATTTT. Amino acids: CASSDASRYTDTQYF.

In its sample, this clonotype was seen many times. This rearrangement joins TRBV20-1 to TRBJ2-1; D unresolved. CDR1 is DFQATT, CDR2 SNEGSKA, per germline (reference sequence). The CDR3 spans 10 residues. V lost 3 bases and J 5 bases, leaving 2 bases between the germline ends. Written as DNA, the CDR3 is TGCAGTGCTAGGAACAATGAGCAGTTCTTC. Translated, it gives CSARNNEQFF.

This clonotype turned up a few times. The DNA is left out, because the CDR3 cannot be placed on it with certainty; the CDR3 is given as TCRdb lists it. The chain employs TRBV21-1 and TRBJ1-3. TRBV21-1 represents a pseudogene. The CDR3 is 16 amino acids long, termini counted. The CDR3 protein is CASTKYLFGSGNTIYF.

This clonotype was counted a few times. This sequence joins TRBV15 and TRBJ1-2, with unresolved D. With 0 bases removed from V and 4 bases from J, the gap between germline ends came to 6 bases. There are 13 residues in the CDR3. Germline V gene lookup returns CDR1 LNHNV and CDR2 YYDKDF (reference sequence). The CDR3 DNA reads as TGTGCCACCAGCAGAGAGGAGAGCTATGGCTACACCTTC. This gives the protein CATSREESYGYTF.

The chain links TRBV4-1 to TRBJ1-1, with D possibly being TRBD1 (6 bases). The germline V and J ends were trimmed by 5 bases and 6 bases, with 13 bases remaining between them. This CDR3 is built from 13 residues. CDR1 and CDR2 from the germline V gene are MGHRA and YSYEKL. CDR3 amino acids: CASSGFRTAEAFF. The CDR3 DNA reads TGCGCCAGCAGCGGCTTCCGGACAGCTGAAGCTTTCTTT.

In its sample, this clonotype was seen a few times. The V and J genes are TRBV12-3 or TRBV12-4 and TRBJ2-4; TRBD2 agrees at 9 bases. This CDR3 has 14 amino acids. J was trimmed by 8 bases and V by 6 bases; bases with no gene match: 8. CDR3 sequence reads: CASSLGGRGDIQYF. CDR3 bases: TGTGCCAGCAGCCTCGGCGGGAGGGGGGACATTCAGTACTTC.

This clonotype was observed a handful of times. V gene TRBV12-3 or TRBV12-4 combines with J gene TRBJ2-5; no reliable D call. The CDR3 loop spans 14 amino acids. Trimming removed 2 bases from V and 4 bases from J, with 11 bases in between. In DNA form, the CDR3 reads TGTGCCAGCAGTTTAACATCTCCGGGAGAGACCCAGTACTTC. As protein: CASSLTSPGETQYF.